One sample yielded the 18 T cell receptor beta chains listed below, sequenced in a study of OX40 agonist ivuxolimab in advanced cancers. Clones were read by immunoSEQ multiplex PCR, and TCRdb kept only the in-frame ones, dropping some. The top ten hold 15% to 20% of the sample, which has about 32,000 clones, approximately 80% seen once. The material sequenced was CD4+ or CD8+ T cells sorted from blood, taken in a trial of the OX40 agonist ivuxolimab. These receptors came from an adult with an advanced solid tumor such as melanoma, head and neck, liver or kidney cancer.

The chain carries TRBV19 and TRBJ2-1, with TRBD2 matching over 12 bases. In germline, CDR1 is LNHDA, CDR2 SQIVND (reference sequence). V gave up 3 bases and J gave up 0 bases; unmatched junction bases: 12. This CDR3 spans 20 amino acids. CDR3 DNA sequence: TGTGCCAGTAGTATCAGCAAAGACGTACTAGCGGGAGGCTCCTACAATGAGCAGTTCTTC. Its translation: CASSISKDVLAGGSYNEQFF. The full variable domain, rest sourced from reference TRBV19 and TRBJ2-1, is DGGITQSPKYLFRKEGQNVTLSCEQNLNHDAMYWYRQDPGQGLRLIYYSQIVNDFQKGDIAEGYSVSREKKESFPLTVTSAQKNPTAFYLCASSISKDVLAGGSYNEQFFGPGTRLTVL.

This clone was recorded only once. This rearrangement joins TRBV29-1 to TRBJ1-1; D remains unclear. V shed 4 bases and J shed 0 bases, with 9 bases lying between them. CDR1 and CDR2 (germline): SQVTM, ANQGSEA. This CDR3 has 13 residues. The CDR3 sequence is CSVGPDVNTEAFF. CDR3 bases: TGCAGCGTTGGTCCGGACGTGAACACTGAAGCTTTCTTT.

The V call is TRBV4-2, the J call TRBJ2-1; D might be TRBD2 (5 bases). This CDR3 region has 14 residues. Germline CDR1 and CDR2: LGHNA and YNFKEQ. V gave up 1 base and J gave up 6 bases, with 10 bases separating them. This CDR3 reads CASSQVPGGNEQFF. The CDR3 region has the DNA TGTGCCAGCAGCCAAGTCCCCGGAGGCAATGAGCAGTTCTTC.

Written as DNA, the CDR3 is TGTGCCAGCAGTGTTTCCGGGACAGACACCGGGGAGCTGTTTTTT. Its protein is CASSVSGTDTGELFF. The chain couples TRBV2 to TRBJ2-2; 7 nucleotides line up with TRBD1. V dropped 4 bases and J dropped 3; count of bases not matched to a gene: 5. The CDR3 runs to 15 residues. Looked up from germline, CDR1 is SNHLY and CDR2 is FYNNEI.

The chain uses TRBV7-3 and TRBJ2-3; unclear D gene. Trimming removed 2 bases at V and 2 bases at J, with 11 bases between. Per germline, CDR1 SGHTA and CDR2 FQGTGA. This CDR3 has 15 residues. CDR3 loop: CASSLGIGYTDTQYF. The CDR3 nucleotides are TGTGCCAGCAGCTTAGGCATCGGGTACACAGATACGCAGTATTTT.

For this clone: This CDR3 is also generated by other DNA sequences in the sample. V gene TRBV6-5 combines with J gene TRBJ2-7; D is unclear. Germline assignment: CDR1 MNHEY and CDR2 SVGAGI. The CDR3 totals 13 residues. V was trimmed by 8 bases and J by 6 bases, leaving 17 bases between them. The CDR3 sequence is CASQSFADPEQYF. For the CDR3, the DNA is TGTGCCAGCCAGAGTTTCGCGGACCCCGAGCAGTACTTC.

This clone turned up a few times. V gene TRBV6-1 combines with J gene TRBJ2-7, with TRBD1 matching over 8 bases. Trimming at V came to 6 bases and at J to 1 base, leaving 8 bases not matched to a gene. CDR1 MNHNS and CDR2 SASEGT come from the germline V gene. This CDR3 spans 15 amino acids. DNA of the CDR3: TGTGCCAGCAGGGTTGGACAGGGCATTTCCTACGAGCAGTACTTC. Amino acid sequence: CASRVGQGISYEQYF.

V is TRBV7-6 and J is TRBJ2-1; D may be TRBD2 (5 bases). The V end lost 1 base, the J end lost 0 bases, and 10 bases lay between the germline ends. CDR1 and CDR2 from the germline V gene are SGHVS and FNYEAQ. The CDR3 totals 16 residues. The CDR3 coding sequence is TGTGCCAGCAGCTTAGGAGTTGGGAGCTCCTACAATGAGCAGTTCTTC. Protein product: CASSLGVGSSYNEQFF. Together with reference TRBV7-6 and TRBJ2-1, the CDR3 gives the full variable domain: GAGVSQSPRYKVTKRGQDVALRCDPISGHVSLYWYRQALGQGPEFLTYFNYEAQQDKSGLPNDRFSAERPEGSISTLTIQRTEQRDSAMYRCASSLGVGSSYNEQFFGPGTRLTVL.

On this clone itself: Germline is not matched at one junction end, which may reflect a read error. V is TRBV7-9 and J is TRBJ1-3, with a possible D match to TRBD1 (6 bases). Looked up from germline, CDR1 is SEHNR and CDR2 is FQNEAQ (reference sequence). This CDR3 is 17 amino acids long. The CDR3 loop is CASSLASVGGSGNAIYF. The DNA for the CDR3 is TGTGCCAGCAGCTTAGCGAGCGTCGGGGGCTCTGGAAACGCCATATATTTT.

The rearrangement uses TRBV9 and TRBJ1-1; D unresolved. The CDR3 loop spans 13 amino acids. In germline, CDR1 is SGDLS, CDR2 YYNGEE. V was cut by 1 base and J by 0 bases, with 4 bases left in between. The CDR3 coding sequence is TGTGCCAGCAGCGTAACTGTGAACACTGAAGCTTTCTTT. As protein: CASSVTVNTEAFF.

This clone has only one observation. V is TRBV28 and J is TRBJ2-5; D is unresolved. Germline V lookup: CDR1 MDHEN, CDR2 SYDVKM. Trimming pared 5 bases from V and 0 bases from J, leaving 10 bases between. This CDR3 contains 14 residues. CDR3 protein: CASSVTSYQETQYF. In DNA, the CDR3 is TGTGCCAGCAGTGTAACATCCTACCAAGAGACCCAGTACTTC.

The chain is built from TRBV5-1 and TRBJ1-1; D is undetermined. V was trimmed by 3 bases and J by 2 bases, leaving 11 bases between them. The length of the CDR3 is 14 residues. Germline values: CDR1 SGHRS, CDR2 YFSETQ. The CDR3 sequence is CASSSGWANTEAFF. The CDR3 DNA follows: TGCGCCAGCAGCTCCGGTTGGGCTAACACTGAAGCTTTCTTT. The entire variable domain, with the rest obtained from reference TRBV5-1 and TRBJ1-1, is as follows: KAGVTQTPRYLIKTRGQQVTLSCSPISGHRSVSWYQQTPGQGLQFLFEYFSETQRNKGNFPGRFSGRQFSNSRSEMNVSTLELGDSALYLCASSSGWANTEAFFGQGTRLTVV.

V is TRBV6-1 and J is TRBJ1-2; 8 nucleotides agree with TRBD1. The germline CDR1 and CDR2 sequences are MNHNS and SASEGT. Trimming cost V 6 bases and J 1 base; bases outside gene matches: 7. This CDR3 contains 15 residues. The CDR3 loop is CASRTGQGLNYGYTF. For the CDR3, the DNA is TGTGCCAGCAGGACTGGACAGGGCCTTAACTATGGCTACACCTTC.

The gene calls are TRBV27 and TRBJ2-1; D is perhaps TRBD2 (5 bases). CDR1 and CDR2 (germline): MNHEY, SMNVEV (reference sequence). Trimming removed 0 bases at V and 0 bases at J, with 18 bases between. The CDR3 has 19 amino acids. The CDR3 here is CASSLSSSGSRSSYNEQFF. CDR3 DNA: TGTGCCAGCAGTTTATCGAGTTCGGGGTCGAGGAGCTCCTACAATGAGCAGTTCTTC.

This clone has more than one count but fewer than ten. The V gene is TRBV11-2, the J gene TRBJ2-7; 10 positions match TRBD1. The V segment lost 5 bases and the J segment 5 bases; nucleotides outside the gene matches: 6. The CDR3 length is 14 residues. Germline CDR1 is SGHAT and CDR2 is FQNNGV. For the CDR3, the DNA is TGTGCCAGCAGCCAAGGGACAGGGGACGACGAGCAGTACTTC. Protein sequence: CASSQGTGDDEQYF.

This clone has a single count. CDR3 sequence (DNA): TGTGCCAGCAGCTTCGGTACCCACGCCATGCAGTATTTT. It translates to CASSFGTHAMQYF. The chain is built from TRBV7-7 and TRBJ2-3; D unclear. The CDR3 is 13 residues long. Germline V gene lookup returns CDR1 SSHAT and CDR2 FNYEAQ (reference sequence). V was pared by 3 bases and J by 11 bases, with 15 bases between.

The chain employs TRBV5-6 and TRBJ2-1; TRBD2 matches at 7 bases. There are 18 residues in the CDR3. In germline, CDR1 is SGHDT, CDR2 YYEEEE. Losses at the gene ends were 0 bases for V and 1 base for J; bases not matched to a gene: 10. The CDR3 nucleotides read TGTGCCAGCAGCTTGGTGGGGCCTAGCGGAGGATCCTACAATGAGCAGTTCTTC. It is translated as CASSLVGPSGGSYNEQFF.

The chain uses TRBV7-3 and TRBJ2-1; TRBD2 aligns across 9 bases. The germline V gene encodes CDR1 SGHTA and CDR2 FQGTGA. After removal of 3 bases from V and 2 bases from J, the junction contained 5 bases not matched to a gene. The CDR3 contains 16 residues. CDR3 in amino acids: CASSFGAGGTYNEQFF. CDR3 DNA: TGTGCCAGCAGCTTCGGAGCGGGGGGCACCTACAATGAGCAGTTCTTC.